The 30 T cell receptor beta chains listed next were all sequenced from one sample in a study of T-cell memory formation after mild COVID-19. Using its own MiXCR run on the 5' RACE reads, TCRdb lists one record per CDR3 protein. This table holds around 190,000 distinct CDR3 sequences, less than 20% found once. Sequencing was performed on PBMCs or a T cell subset sorted from them (not recorded which). The source is a man aged 18 to 30 who had mild COVID-19 (a few samples of this study predate the infection). Cell type and time point are not known.

This sequence joins TRBV15 and TRBJ2-1, with a tentative D call TRBD2 (6 bases). The CDR3 contains 14 residues. CDR1 LNHNV and CDR2 YYDKDF come from the germline V gene (reference sequence). Trimming took 0 bases from V and 5 from J, leaving 8 bases between them. The CDR3 sequence: CATSRDQRDNEQFF. CDR3 in DNA: TGTGCCACCAGCAGAGATCAGCGGGACAATGAGCAGTTCTTC. Drawing the rest from reference TRBV15 and TRBJ2-1, the complete variable domain is DAMVIQNPRYQVTQFGKPVTLSCSQTLNHNVMYWYQQKSSQAPKLLFHYYDKDFNNEADTPDNFQSRRPNTSFCFLDIRSPGLGDTAMYLCATSRDQRDNEQFFGPGTRLTVL.

The J gene is TRBJ1-2, the V gene TRBV11-2; 8 nucleotides line up with TRBD1. This CDR3 contains 15 residues. Germline CDR1 SGHAT, CDR2 FQNNGV. J lost 10 bases, V lost 5 bases, and 15 bases had no gene match. In nucleotides, the CDR3 is TGTGCCAGCAGCCCCTGGGCAGGGGGCCCCTCAAACTACACCTTC. The encoded protein is CASSPWAGGPSNYTF.

This clonotype was counted only a few times. The rearrangement uses TRBV20-1 and TRBJ2-3, with D possibly TRBD2 on 7 matching bases. The V gene's germline CDR1 is DFQATT and CDR2 SNEGSKA (reference sequence). Between the trimmed V and J ends, which lost 5 bases and 5 bases, there was a span of 17 bases. The CDR3 is 14 amino acids. The CDR3 DNA reads TGCAGTGCTGTCCGGGGGGCCCGGGGAGATACGCAGTATTTT. Protein product: CSAVRGARGDTQYF.

The chain joins TRBV7-6 to TRBJ1-5; D possibly corresponds to TRBD1 (6 bases). With 2 bases removed from V and 6 bases from J, the gap between germline ends came to 11 bases. Germline V gene lookup returns CDR1 SGHVS and CDR2 FNYEAQ. The CDR3 spans 14 residues. For the CDR3, the DNA is TGTGCCAGCAGCTTACAGGGGCAAGGTCAGCCCCAGCATTTT. Encoded protein: CASSLQGQGQPQHF. The full variable domain, with the rest looked up from reference TRBV7-6 and TRBJ1-5, is GAGVSQSPRYKVTKRGQDVALRCDPISGHVSLYWYRQALGQGPEFLTYFNYEAQQDKSGLPNDRFSAERPEGSISTLTIQRTEQRDSAMYRCASSLQGQGQPQHFGDGTRLSIL.

This clonotype was seen at least ten times. The chain joins TRBV7-2 to TRBJ2-5; 13 bases map to TRBD2. Germline values: CDR1 SGHTA, CDR2 FQGNSA. The CDR3 extends over 16 amino acids. Trimming cost V 7 bases and J 4 bases; bases outside gene matches: 9. As DNA, the CDR3 is TGTGCCAGCACCCAGGGGGGACTAGCGGGGACAGAGACCCAGTACTTC. Translating it yields CASTQGGLAGTETQYF.

This chain connects TRBV12-3 or TRBV12-4 to TRBJ2-1; TRBD2 might be the D (5 bases). V lost 6 bases, J lost 4 bases, and 16 bases lay in between. CDR3 length: 15 amino acids. CDR3 sequence reads: CASSAGRKQYNEQFF. For the CDR3, the DNA is TGTGCCAGCAGCGCGGGCAGGAAACAGTACAATGAGCAGTTCTTC.

The chain employs TRBV5-8 and TRBJ2-2, with unresolved D. The length of the CDR3 is 12 residues. Between the trimmed V and J ends, which lost 2 bases and 6 bases, there was a span of 5 bases. Germline V CDR1 and CDR2: SGHTS, YDEGEE. CDR3 sequence reads: CASSFPPGELFF. CDR3 nucleotides: TGTGCCAGCAGCTTTCCCCCCGGGGAGCTGTTTTTT.

This clonotype was counted only a few times. The chain carries TRBV5-1 and TRBJ1-1; a possible D gene is TRBD1 (5 bases). In germline, CDR1 is SGHRS, CDR2 YFSETQ. V was shortened by 4 bases and J by 0 bases, with 13 bases between the two germline ends. CDR3 length: 15 amino acids. The CDR3 protein is CASSRQPEMNTEAFF. The CDR3 DNA follows: TGCGCCAGCAGCCGACAGCCAGAAATGAACACTGAAGCTTTCTTT.

The V and J genes are TRBV2 and TRBJ2-7; D possibly corresponds to TRBD1 (5 bases). This CDR3 spans 13 amino acids. V lost 4 bases and J lost 5, with 12 bases in between. In germline, CDR1 is SNHLY, CDR2 FYNNEI. CDR3 sequence (DNA): TGTGCCAGCAGTGCTCAGGGAACCGACGAGCAGTACGTC. Translating it yields CASSAQGTDEQYV.

The chain couples TRBV4-3 to TRBJ2-5; D call uncertain. CDR1 and CDR2 from the germline V gene are LGHNA and YSLEER. The CDR3 has 13 residues. The ends were cut back, 0 bases at V and 2 bases at J, with 4 bases in the middle. In DNA form, the CDR3 reads TGCGCCAGCAGCCAAGAACAGCAAGAGACCCAGTACTTC. Protein product: CASSQEQQETQYF.

This clonotype was recorded many times. V is TRBV10-3 and J is TRBJ1-6; no firm D call. The CDR3 runs 15 residues. The V end was cut by 8 bases, the J end by 9 bases, with 20 bases between. CDR1 and CDR2 (germline): ENHRY, SYGVKD. Here the CDR3 reads CAISKGPAIGSPLHF. The CDR3 DNA reads TGTGCCATCTCCAAGGGCCCGGCCATCGGTTCACCCCTCCACTTT.

The chain recombines TRBV20-1 with TRBJ2-5; 8 bases fit TRBD1. There are 13 residues in the CDR3. Losses at the gene ends were 5 bases for V and 0 bases for J; bases not matched to a gene: 2. Germline assignment: CDR1 DFQATT and CDR2 SNEGSKA (reference sequence). CDR3 protein: CSARQGYQETQYF. The CDR3 coding sequence is TGCAGTGCTCGACAGGGGTACCAAGAGACCCAGTACTTC.

This clonotype has only a few counts. The chain uses TRBV7-3 and TRBJ1-3; D remains unclear. V dropped 5 bases and J dropped 8 bases, with 13 bases sitting between them. Per the germline V gene, CDR1 is SGHTA and CDR2 is FQGTGA. This CDR3 spans 13 amino acids. CDR3 sequence: CASSPPGGHTIYF. The CDR3 DNA reads TGTGCCAGCAGCCCCCCGGGAGGCCACACCATATATTTT.

This clonotype was counted only a few times. This chain uses TRBV10-3 with TRBJ2-5; D could derive from TRBD1 or TRBD2 (6 bases each). Between the trimmed V and J ends, which lost 0 bases and 4 bases, there was a span of 21 bases. Per the germline V gene, CDR1 is ENHRY and CDR2 is SYGVKD. This CDR3 comprises 18 residues. The DNA for the CDR3 is TGTGCCATCAGTGAGTCGACCGGGGGCGGCAGTAATGGAGAGACCCAGTACTTC. Protein product: CAISESTGGGSNGETQYF.

Many counts were recorded for this clonotype. This chain uses TRBV20-1 with TRBJ1-1, with D possibly TRBD1 on 6 matching bases. This CDR3 comprises 13 residues. Deletions cut 6 bases from V and 5 bases from J, with 16 bases between. Germline-derived CDR1 and CDR2 are DFQATT and SNEGSKA (reference sequence). The DNA of the CDR3 is TGCAGTGCCCCAACAGGGTCATCTACTGAAGCTTTCTTT. Protein: CSAPTGSSTEAFF.

The rearrangement joins TRBV15 to TRBJ2-5, with TRBD1 matching 7 bases. The CDR3 runs 16 residues. Germline trimming cut 2 bases from V and 4 bases from J; bases unmatched to any gene: 10. Germline V gene data show CDR1 as LNHNV and CDR2 as YYDKDF (reference sequence). The CDR3 here is CATSRNADRNGETQYF. The DNA for the CDR3 is TGTGCCACCAGCAGAAACGCGGACAGGAATGGAGAGACCCAGTACTTC. Full variable domain (missing parts from reference TRBV15 and TRBJ2-5): DAMVIQNPRYQVTQFGKPVTLSCSQTLNHNVMYWYQQKSSQAPKLLFHYYDKDFNNEADTPDNFQSRRPNTSFCFLDIRSPGLGDTAMYLCATSRNADRNGETQYFGPGTRLLVL.

V usage is TRBV21-1 and J usage is TRBJ2-3; the table's D call, TRBD1, has no DNA check behind it. TRBV21-1 is a pseudogene. CDR3 size: 16 residues. CDR3 amino acids: CASSKARGDNKDTQYF. The CDR3 DNA is TGTGCCAGCAGCAAAGCGCGTGGGGACAACAAAGATACGCAGTATTTT.

V gene TRBV7-8 combines with J gene TRBJ2-3, with 8 positions matching TRBD2. Germline V gives CDR1 SGHVS, CDR2 FQNEAQ. There are 14 residues in the CDR3. V lost 4 bases to trimming and J lost 6 bases; unmatched junction nucleotides: 6. This chain's CDR3 is CASSSPGGVDTQYF. The CDR3 nucleotides are TGTGCCAGCAGCTCCCCGGGGGGGGTGGATACGCAGTATTTT. Full variable domain (outside the CDR3, taken from reference TRBV7-8 and TRBJ2-3): GAGVSQSPRYKVAKRGQDVALRCDPISGHVSLFWYQQALGQGPEFLTYFQNEAQLDKSGLPSDRFFAERPEGSVSTLKIQRTQQEDSAVYLCASSSPGGVDTQYFGPGTRLTVL.

This clonotype was picked up many times. The rearrangement uses TRBV5-1 and TRBJ2-3, with D unresolved. This CDR3 spans 12 amino acids. Trimming stripped 0 bases from V and 4 bases from J, with 3 bases between. Germline CDR1 and CDR2: SGHRS and YFSETQ. CDR3 bases: TGCGCCAGCAGCTTGGTTGCAGATACGCAGTATTTT. Amino acids: CASSLVADTQYF. The full variable domain, its missing parts supplied by reference TRBV5-1 and TRBJ2-3, is KAGVTQTPRYLIKTRGQQVTLSCSPISGHRSVSWYQQTPGQGLQFLFEYFSETQRNKGNFPGRFSGRQFSNSRSEMNVSTLELGDSALYLCASSLVADTQYFGPGTRLTVL.

The rearrangement joins TRBV24-1 to TRBJ1-1; D is unresolved. The CDR3 extends over 13 amino acids. V gave up 3 bases and J gave up 1 base, with 5 bases separating them. Looked up from germline, CDR1 is KGHDR and CDR2 is SFDVKD. The CDR3 is CATSDLTNTEAFF. In nucleotides, the CDR3 is TGTGCCACCAGTGATCTCACGAACACTGAAGCTTTCTTT.

The chain carries TRBV5-1 and TRBJ1-2, with 8 bases identical to TRBD1. Germline V CDR1 and CDR2: SGHRS, YFSETQ. The CDR3 spans 15 residues. V was clipped by 0 bases and J by 8 bases; unmatched bases: 9. This chain's CDR3 is CASSLGQGPMGGYTF. The CDR3 nucleotides are TGCGCCAGCAGCTTGGGACAGGGGCCTATGGGGGGCTACACCTTC.

V usage is TRBV4-1 and J usage is TRBJ2-3; D tentatively fits TRBD1 or TRBD2 (5 bases each). The germline gives CDR1 MGHRA, CDR2 YSYEKL. The germline V and J ends were trimmed by 0 bases and 1 base, with 11 bases remaining between them. The CDR3 extends over 16 amino acids. CDR3 nucleotides: TGCGCCAGCAGCCAAGATCCCCCGGGGCGCACAGATACGCAGTATTTT. Translation: CASSQDPPGRTDTQYF.

The J gene is TRBJ2-3, the V gene TRBV5-8; 7 bases match TRBD2. Per germline, CDR1 SGHTS and CDR2 YDEGEE. The junction had 6 bases not matched to a gene; V was cut back by 6 bases and J by 2 bases. This CDR3 is 14 amino acids long. CDR3: CASTKRGVTDTQYF. The CDR3 region has the DNA TGTGCCAGCACAAAACGGGGGGTCACAGATACGCAGTATTTT.

The rearrangement links TRBV5-4 to TRBJ2-2, with 8 bases fitting TRBD1. CDR3 length: 17 amino acids. CDR1 is SGHNT and CDR2 is YYREEE in the germline V gene (reference sequence). The V and J ends lost 5 bases and 2 bases, in that order; junction bases with no gene match: 11. CDR3 in amino acids: CASSHPPGTGNTGELFF. In nucleotides, the CDR3 is TGTGCCAGCAGTCACCCCCCCGGGACAGGAAACACCGGGGAGCTGTTTTTT.

At least ten counts were recorded for this clonotype. The chain carries TRBV7-2 and TRBJ1-6, with 7 bases lining up with TRBD1. The V segment lost 8 bases and the J segment 2 bases; nucleotides outside the gene matches: 3. Germline loops: CDR1 SGHTA, CDR2 FQGNSA. This CDR3 contains 14 residues. As DNA, the CDR3 is TGTGCCAGCGCCGGACAGGCCTATAATTCACCCCTCCACTTT. It is translated as CASAGQAYNSPLHF.

The chain links TRBV2 to TRBJ1-1, with a possible D match to TRBD1 (6 bases). Between the trimmed V and J ends, which lost 6 bases and 4 bases, there was a span of 15 bases. Germline lookup yields CDR1 SNHLY and CDR2 FYNNEI. The CDR3 is made up of 14 amino acids. CDR3 region: CASRLQGWGTEAFF. For the CDR3, the DNA is TGTGCCAGCAGATTACAGGGATGGGGCACTGAAGCTTTCTTT.

The table lists this clonotype with a few counts. This rearrangement joins TRBV20-1 to TRBJ2-4; D gene unclear. The germline CDR1 and CDR2 sequences are DFQATT and SNEGSKA (reference sequence). V was pared by 6 bases and J by 4 bases, with 16 bases between. The CDR3 consists of 14 residues. CDR3 protein: CSANPEFPKNIQYF. The CDR3 region has the DNA TGCAGTGCGAATCCCGAATTCCCGAAAAACATTCAGTACTTC.

The chain joins TRBV6-2 or TRBV6-3 to TRBJ1-1; 8 positions agree with TRBD1. The CDR3 runs to 13 residues. CDR1 and CDR2 from the germline V gene are MNHEY and SVGEGT. V gave up 6 bases and J gave up 3 bases; unmatched junction bases: 3. The chain's CDR3 is CASSRTGYTEAFF. DNA for the CDR3: TGTGCCAGCAGCCGGACAGGGTACACTGAAGCTTTCTTT.

The sample holds a few counts of this clonotype. The rearrangement links TRBV7-9 to TRBJ1-2, with D unclear. CDR3 length equals 13 residues. V gave up 5 bases and J gave up 2 bases, with 9 bases separating them. CDR1 and CDR2 from the germline V gene are SEHNR and FQNEAQ (reference sequence). DNA for the CDR3: TGTGCCAGCAGCCGGGAGCTAAACTATGGCTACACCTTC. Protein: CASSRELNYGYTF.

This clonotype was recorded once. The chain combines TRBV28 with TRBJ1-4, with 7 bases lining up with TRBD1. The CDR3 runs 15 residues. J was trimmed by 1 base and V by 7 bases; bases with no gene match: 6. Germline loops: CDR1 MDHEN, CDR2 SYDVKM. DNA of the CDR3: TGTGCCAGCACGGGTCCAGGGGGAACTAATGAAAAACTGTTTTTT. This translates into CASTGPGGTNEKLFF. The variable domain in full, with the rest retrieved from reference TRBV28 and TRBJ1-4, is DVKVTQSSRYLVKRTGEKVFLECVQDMDHENMFWYRQDPGLGLRLIYFSYDVKMKEKGDIPEGYSVSREKKERFSLILESASTNQTSMYLCASTGPGGTNEKLFFGSGTQLSVL.